The 20 T cell receptor beta chains below all came from one sample that was sequenced in a study of Graves' ophthalmopathy and Graves' hyperthyroidism. TCR beta CDR3 amplification used RNA transcripts. In the first round, RT-PCR was carried out with HTBI primers, and a multiplex PCR formed the second round. One entry per CDR3 protein results from TCRdb running MiXCR on the multiplex PCR reads. The sample consists of about 400,000 distinct CDR3 sequences, 20% to 25% of them appearing once. Source material: peripheral blood. Receptors were obtained from a woman under 30 with stable Graves' hyperthyroidism.

At least ten counts were recorded for this clonotype. V gene TRBV19 combines with J gene TRBJ2-7, with D tentatively TRBD2 (5 bases). The CDR3 runs 16 residues. Trimming removed 0 bases from V and 0 bases from J, with 12 bases in between. CDR1 and CDR2 from the germline V gene are LNHDA and SQIVND (reference sequence). The CDR3 DNA reads as TGTGCCAGTAGTATAGAACCCCTAGCCCCCTCCTACGAGCAGTACTTC. Residues: CASSIEPLAPSYEQYF.

The rearrangement links TRBV6-5 to TRBJ2-7; D perhaps matches TRBD1 (6 bases). Deletions cut 1 base from V and 7 bases from J, with 17 bases between. This CDR3 spans 15 amino acids. CDR1 MNHEY and CDR2 SVGAGI come from the germline V gene. CDR3 amino acids: CASSYFSNREGEQYF. CDR3 nucleotide sequence: TGTGCCAGCAGTTACTTCTCAAACAGGGAAGGGGAGCAGTACTTC.

With respect to this clonotype: With a much larger clone just one base away, this may be a read error. The rearrangement uses TRBV12-3 or TRBV12-4 and TRBJ1-1; no clear D. The CDR3 sequence is 13 residues long. The CDR3 DNA sequence: TGTGCCAGCAGTTTAGAGGGCCCAACTGAAGCTTGCTTT. It yields the protein CASSLEGPTEACF.

This clonotype has at least ten counts. The gene calls are TRBV25-1 and TRBJ2-7; D is ambiguous. V lost 5 bases, J lost 5 bases, and 10 bases lay in between. CDR3 length equals 12 residues. Germline V CDR1 and CDR2: MGHDK, SYGVNS. The CDR3: CASSQYPHEQYF. The DNA for the CDR3 is TGTGCCAGCAGTCAGTACCCCCACGAGCAGTACTTC.

This clonotype was seen many times. The chain couples TRBV7-2 to TRBJ1-6, with 9 bases lining up with TRBD1. CDR3 length equals 16 residues. Germline CDR1 is SGHTA and CDR2 is FQGNSA. J was trimmed by 10 bases and V by 1 base; bases with no gene match: 8. This chain's CDR3 is CASSLVTDRGLSPLHF. CDR3 nucleotide sequence: TGTGCCAGCAGCTTAGTAACAGACAGGGGGTTGTCACCCCTCCACTTT.

This clonotype was picked up many times. With a much larger clone just one base away, this may be a read error. The chain uses TRBV29-1 and TRBJ1-1, with D hard to call. This CDR3 region has 11 residues. Per germline, CDR1 SQVTM and CDR2 ANQGSEA. CDR3 region: CSVQRRAEACF. The CDR3 DNA is TGCAGCGTGCAACGTAGGGCTGAAGCTTGCTTT.

Ten or more counts support this clonotype. The rearrangement joins TRBV19 to TRBJ2-6; TRBD1 or TRBD2 may be the D gene (5 bases each). The V end lost 9 bases, the J end lost 0 bases, and 18 bases lay between the germline ends. The CDR3 totals 17 residues. Per germline, CDR1 LNHDA and CDR2 SQIVND (reference sequence). The CDR3 region is CASRYSGTPSGANVLTF. Written as DNA, the CDR3 is TGTGCCAGCCGTTACTCAGGGACCCCCTCTGGGGCCAACGTCCTGACTTTC.

This clonotype has ten or more counts. The CDR3 here is CSAEIGLAGGGEQYF. CDR3 sequence (DNA): TGCAGTGCAGAAATTGGACTAGCGGGGGGAGGCGAGCAGTACTTC. V is TRBV20-1 and J is TRBJ2-7; TRBD2 agrees at 14 bases. The germline CDR1 and CDR2 sequences are DFQATT and SNEGSKA (reference sequence). The J segment lost 6 bases and the V segment lost 6 bases, leaving 10 bases of the junction unmatched. The CDR3 runs to 15 residues.

The CDR3 DNA is TGTGCCAGCAGTTTTGCGGGAAGGGCGAGCACCGGGGAGCTGTTTTTT. Protein product: CASSFAGRASTGELFF. J is TRBJ2-2 and V is TRBV28; D perhaps matches TRBD2 (6 bases). This CDR3 contains 16 residues. CDR1 MDHEN and CDR2 SYDVKM come from the germline V gene. The V gene lost 3 bases and the J gene lost 4 bases, with 15 bases spanning the gap.

The chain carries TRBV11-2 and TRBJ2-5, with TRBD2 matching over 8 bases. Germline V lookup: CDR1 SGHAT, CDR2 FQNNGV. The CDR3 totals 15 residues. V lost 1 base to trimming and J lost 5 bases; unmatched junction nucleotides: 6. The CDR3, as DNA: TGTGCCAGCAGCTTAGGTAGCGGGGCATATGAGACCCAGTACTTC. It translates to CASSLGSGAYETQYF.

This clonotype appeared many times. The junction and the germline gene differ at one end; a read error may be behind it. The chain couples TRBV6-1 to TRBJ2-4; D not certain. CDR1 is MNHNS and CDR2 is SASEGT in the germline V gene. This CDR3 has 11 amino acids. The CDR3 bases are TGTGCCAGCAGCTATCAAAACATTAAGTACTTC. Translation gives CASSYQNIKYF.

There are many counts of this clonotype. V usage is TRBV27 and J usage is TRBJ2-7; the match to TRBD2 covers 12 bases. There are 14 residues in the CDR3. The V segment lost 5 bases and the J segment 5 bases; nucleotides outside the gene matches: 4. Germline loops: CDR1 MNHEY, CDR2 SMNVEV (reference sequence). This CDR3 reads CASSLLAGGDEQYF. As DNA, the CDR3 is TGTGCCAGCAGTCTCCTAGCGGGAGGGGACGAGCAGTACTTC.

The chain couples TRBV12-5 to TRBJ1-5; no clear D. The germline CDR1 and CDR2 sequences are LGHNT and FRNRAP. Trimming left V 6 bases short and J 4 bases short, with 7 bases between. CDR3 length: 12 residues. CDR3 in DNA: TGTGCTAGTGGACAGCGAAATCAGCCCCAGCATTTT. This codes for CASGQRNQPQHF. Combining the CDR3 with reference TRBV12-5 and TRBJ1-5 gives the whole variable domain DARVTQTPRHKVTEMGQEVTMRCQPILGHNTVFWYRQTMMQGLELLAYFRNRAPLDDSGMPKDRFSAEMPDATLATLKIQPSEPRDSAVYFCASGQRNQPQHFGDGTRLSIL.

The rearrangement joins TRBV7-9 to TRBJ2-7; D is ambiguous. Trimming pared 4 bases from V and 12 bases from J, leaving 16 bases between. Germline V gene sequence: CDR1 SEHNR, CDR2 FQNEAQ (reference sequence). The CDR3 totals 12 residues. The CDR3 bases are TGTGCCAGCAGCTCGGACGGCCGAGGCGGGTACTTC. Residues: CASSSDGRGGYF.

This sequence joins TRBV12-3 or TRBV12-4 and TRBJ1-6, with D unclear. CDR3 size: 14 residues. The V end was cut by 1 base, the J end by 10 bases, with 11 bases between. This CDR3 reads CASSLGGGWSPLHF. The CDR3 DNA is TGTGCCAGCAGTTTAGGCGGCGGGTGGTCACCCCTCCACTTT.

This clonotype was counted ten times or more. The V call is TRBV20-1, the J call TRBJ1-1, with D uncertain. The germline gives CDR1 DFQATT, CDR2 SNEGSKA (reference sequence). This CDR3 spans 11 amino acids. V lost 3 bases to trimming and J lost 5 bases, with 7 bases between them. Written as DNA, the CDR3 is TGCAGTGCTAGTCCGGCTACTGAAGCTTTCTTT. Its protein product is CSASPATEAFF.

The rearrangement joins TRBV20-1 to TRBJ1-2; D remains ambiguous. This CDR3 region has 13 residues. Trimming shortened V by 0 bases and J by 4 bases, and 9 bases separated the two germline ends. Germline assignment: CDR1 DFQATT and CDR2 SNEGSKA (reference sequence). In DNA, the CDR3 is TGCAGTGCTAGAGAACCACTAGGCTATGGCTACACCTTC. It translates to CSAREPLGYGYTF.

Of note for this clonotype: One end of the junction fails to match germline, which may point to a read error. The chain is built from TRBV28 and TRBJ2-7; tentatively, D is TRBD2 (6 bases). Looked up from germline, CDR1 is MDHEN and CDR2 is SYDVKM. The CDR3 is 14 amino acids. CDR3 residues: CASRGGIGFYDQYF. Written as DNA, the CDR3 is TGTGCCAGCAGAGGCGGGATAGGGTTCTACGATCAGTACTTC.

The rearrangement joins TRBV10-1 to TRBJ2-5; D possibly uses TRBD1 or TRBD2 (5 bases each). CDR1 is WNHNN and CDR2 is SYGVQD in the germline V gene (reference sequence). V was pared by 4 bases and J by 3 bases, with 15 bases between. CDR3 length: 15 residues. CDR3 protein: CASSGDRGGEETQYF. CDR3 bases: TGCGCCAGCAGTGGGGATCGGGGCGGCGAAGAGACCCAGTACTTC.

Many counts were recorded for this clonotype. This chain uses TRBV28 with TRBJ2-5; D is uncertain. V lost 3 bases to trimming and J lost 1 base, with 9 bases between them. The CDR3 runs to 14 residues. Per germline, CDR1 MDHEN and CDR2 SYDVKM. The CDR3 DNA sequence: TGTGCCAGCAGTTTTGCCCAACCCCAAGAGACCCAGTACTTC. This encodes CASSFAQPQETQYF.